The T cell receptor (beta chain) described here comes from a study of beta chain features in type 1 diabetes. In the study overall: All of the samples together had some 99 million sorted cells examined. Points from the study as a whole: Across patients, naive, central memory and Treg TCRB repertoires exhibited apparently greater similarity than was observed across healthy donors. Type 1 diabetes patients had TCRB CDR3s that were shorter (moderately but significantly so) in all four CD4+ subsets.

This clone was observed a few times. What it recognizes is unknown. Per germline, CDR1 SEHNR and CDR2 FQNEAQ (reference sequence). The J segment lost 0 bases and the V segment lost 5 bases, leaving 4 bases of the junction unmatched. The length of the CDR3 is 15 residues. Expressed TCRB transcripts were sequenced after all isolated RNA was converted to cDNA. Data came from immunoSEQ multiplex PCR; TCRdb stores just in-frame clones and leaves some out. Found here are 200,000 to 300,000 clones, approximately 10% of them singletons; the top ten hold around 0.018%. The single heparinised draw taken from each donor contained about 100 mL of blood on average. CD45RO/CCR7/CD25/CD127/CD95/CD27 separated CD4+ naive, central memory, regulatory and stem cell-like memory cells by sorting.

Sequencing was done on a sample of naive CD4+ T cells from blood. V gene TRBV7-9 combines with J gene TRBJ2-1, with 7 bases lining up with TRBD1. This receptor was obtained from a man younger than 45 with type 1 diabetes. CDR3 amino acids: CASSPTGVSYNEQFF. CDR3 nucleotide sequence: TGTGCCAGCAGCCCTACAGGGGTCTCCTACAATGAGCAGTTCTTC.